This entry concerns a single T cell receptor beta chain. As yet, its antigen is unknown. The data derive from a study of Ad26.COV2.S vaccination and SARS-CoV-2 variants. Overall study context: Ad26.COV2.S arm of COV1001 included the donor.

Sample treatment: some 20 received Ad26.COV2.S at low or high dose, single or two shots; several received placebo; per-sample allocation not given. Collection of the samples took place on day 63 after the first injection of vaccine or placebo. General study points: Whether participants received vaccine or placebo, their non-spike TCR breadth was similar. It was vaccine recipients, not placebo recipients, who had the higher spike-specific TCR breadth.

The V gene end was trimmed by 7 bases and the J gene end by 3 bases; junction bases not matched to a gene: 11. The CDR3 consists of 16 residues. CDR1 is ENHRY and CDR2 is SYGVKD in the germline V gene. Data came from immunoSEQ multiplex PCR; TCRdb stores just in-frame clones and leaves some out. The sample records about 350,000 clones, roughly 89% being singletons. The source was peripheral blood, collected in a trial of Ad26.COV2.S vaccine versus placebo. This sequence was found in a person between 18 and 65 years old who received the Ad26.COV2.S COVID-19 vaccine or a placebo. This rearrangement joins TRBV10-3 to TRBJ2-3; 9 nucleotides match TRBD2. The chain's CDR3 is CAINVGREGDTDTQYF. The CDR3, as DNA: TGTGCCATCAACGTGGGGCGGGAGGGTGATACAGATACGCAGTATTTT.